This T cell receptor beta chain was recovered during a study of early T cells in non-severe SARS-CoV-2 infection. Turning to the study itself: Sequenced material consisted of bulk RNA (from unsorted whole blood), and chains were unpaired.

TCRdb re-analysed the 5' RACE reads in MiXCR, keeping a single row per CDR3 protein. This sample has roughly 50,000 distinct CDR3 sequences; around 8% occur once, and the top ten carry approximately 8.8%. About this clonotype itself: Antigen specificity is unknown.

Study findings and constraints: VDJdb-based annotation leaned toward anti-spike CD8 responses and missed private and CD4 specificities.

The clonotype originates from an adult who was a healthcare worker with PCR-confirmed SARS-CoV-2 infection or an uninfected control (not recorded which). Sequencing was performed on whole blood.

CDR3 loop: CASSESAAYEQYF. The CDR3 coding sequence is TGTGCCAGCAGTGAATCGGCCGCCTACGAGCAGTACTTC. V gene TRBV6-1 combines with J gene TRBJ2-7; D is unresolved. Trimming cost V 2 bases and J 2 bases, with 7 bases left between them. The CDR3 is 13 residues long. Germline V gives CDR1 MNHNS, CDR2 SASEGT.